A single sample is the source of the 4 T cell receptor beta chains below, sequenced in a study of CD8+ T cells in alopecia areata. As the sequencing template, cDNA was produced by extracting RNA and reverse transcribing it. Only in-frame clones appear in the TCRdb table, and some are missing; sequencing was by immunoSEQ multiplex PCR. Among more than 150,000 clones listed, over 50% were seen once. The material was CD4+ T cells sorted from blood, obtained at week 0. The source of these receptors is a human donor with alopecia areata.

V and J are TRBV29-1 and TRBJ2-7; the D is unclear. This CDR3 region has 12 residues. V gave up 4 bases and J gave up 3 bases, with 10 bases separating them. Germline CDR1 reads SQVTM; CDR2 reads ANQGSEA. The CDR3 DNA follows: TGCAGCGTTGTCGTCCAGAGCTACGAGCAGTACTTC. Translated: CSVVVQSYEQYF.

Worth noting for this clone: Other DNA sequences from this sample encode an identical CDR3 as well. V is TRBV29-1 and J is TRBJ1-1; 8 bases are a match to TRBD1. V lost 6 bases, J lost 4 bases, and 4 bases stayed unmatched. Germline CDR1 and CDR2: SQVTM and ANQGSEA. The CDR3 runs 12 residues. CDR3 amino acids: CSVVQGGTEAFF. The CDR3 nucleotides read TGCAGCGTCGTACAGGGGGGCACTGAAGCTTTCTTT.

Regarding this clone: At the DNA level, this CDR3 is encoded by other sequences in the same sample as well. The genes are TRBV29-1 and TRBJ1-1; TRBD1 might be the D (6 bases). The CDR3 runs to 12 residues. Trimming cost V 6 bases and J 1 base, with 9 bases left between them. Per germline, CDR1 SQVTM and CDR2 ANQGSEA. CDR3 sequence (DNA): TGCAGCGTGGCACAGGGGAACACTGAAGCTTTCTTT. Its protein product is CSVAQGNTEAFF. Complete variable domain (other parts from reference TRBV29-1 and TRBJ1-1): SAVISQKPSRDICQRGTSLTIQCQVDSQVTMMFWYRQQPGQSLTLIATANQGSEATYESGFVIDKFPISRPNLTFSTLTVSNMSPEDSSIYLCSVAQGNTEAFFGQGTRLTVV.

This clone was counted between two and nine times. The chain employs TRBV28 and TRBJ1-3, with D possibly matching TRBD1 (5 bases). Trimming took 5 bases from V and 3 from J, leaving 17 bases between them. This CDR3 region has 16 residues. CDR1 MDHEN and CDR2 SYDVKM come from the germline V gene. CDR3 DNA sequence: TGTGCCAGCAGTCCCTCGGGGCCCCCGGGTGGAAACACCATATATTTT. Its translation is CASSPSGPPGGNTIYF. Using reference TRBV28 and TRBJ1-3 for the parts outside the CDR3, the full variable domain is DVKVTQSSRYLVKRTGEKVFLECVQDMDHENMFWYRQDPGLGLRLIYFSYDVKMKEKGDIPEGYSVSREKKERFSLILESASTNQTSMYLCASSPSGPPGGNTIYFGEGSWLTVV.